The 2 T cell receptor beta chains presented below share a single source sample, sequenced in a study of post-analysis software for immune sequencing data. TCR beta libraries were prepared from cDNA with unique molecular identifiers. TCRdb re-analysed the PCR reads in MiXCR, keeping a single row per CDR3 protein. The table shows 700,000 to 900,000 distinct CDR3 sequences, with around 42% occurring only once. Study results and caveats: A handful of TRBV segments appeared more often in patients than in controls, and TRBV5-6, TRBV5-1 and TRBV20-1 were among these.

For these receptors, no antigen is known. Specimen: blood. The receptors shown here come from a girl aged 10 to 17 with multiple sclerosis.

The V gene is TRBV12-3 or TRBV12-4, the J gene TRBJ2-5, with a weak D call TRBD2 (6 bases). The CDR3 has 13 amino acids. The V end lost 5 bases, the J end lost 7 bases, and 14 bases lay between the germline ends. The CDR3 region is CASSLGGRGTQYF. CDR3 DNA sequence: TGTGCCAGCAGTCTGGGGGGAAGGGGGACCCAGTACTTC.

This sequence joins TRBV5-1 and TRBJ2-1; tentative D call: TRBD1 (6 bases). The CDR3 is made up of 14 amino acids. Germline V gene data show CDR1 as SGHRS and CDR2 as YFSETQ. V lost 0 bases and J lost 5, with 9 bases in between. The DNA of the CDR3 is TGCGCCAGCAGCTTGGCTAACAGGGACAATGAGCAGTTCTTC. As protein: CASSLANRDNEQFF.